These 32 T cell receptor beta chains were sequenced from one sample in a study of blood T cell repertoires in COVID-19. Assay used: immunoSEQ multiplex PCR; TCRdb lists only in-frame clones, some missing. The profile shows under 200,000 clones, approximately 82% of them singletons. Sequences were obtained from PBMCs or T cells enriched from blood (not recorded which). The receptor set was obtained from a woman aged 50 to 65 who had recovered from COVID-19.

This chain joins TRBV5-4 and TRBJ1-2; 7 positions agree with TRBD1. The CDR3 sequence is 14 residues long. Germline CDR1 reads SGHNT; CDR2 reads YYREEE (reference sequence). V gave up 0 bases and J gave up 5 bases; unmatched junction bases: 4. CDR3 nucleotide sequence: TGTGCCAGCAGCTTGGTGGGACAGAAATATGGCTACACCTTC. It yields the protein CASSLVGQKYGYTF.

The gene calls are TRBV4-3 and TRBJ1-5; no firm D call. Trimming took 3 bases from V and 6 from J, leaving 9 bases between them. CDR3 length: 13 residues. From germline, CDR1 is LGHNA and CDR2 YSLEER. CDR3 nucleotides: TGCGCCAGCAGCCACCTCTCGGGTCAGCCCCAGCATTTT. As protein: CASSHLSGQPQHF.

The V call is TRBV30, the J call TRBJ2-3; tentative D call: TRBD2 (5 bases). Trimming left V 4 bases short and J 3 bases short, with 20 bases between. The V gene's germline CDR1 is GTSNPN and CDR2 SVGIG (reference sequence). CDR3 length equals 16 residues. CDR3 loop: CAWNGPAASNTDTQYF. The CDR3 nucleotides are TGTGCCTGGAACGGACCGGCCGCTAGCAATACAGATACGCAGTATTTT.

The chain uses TRBV30 and TRBJ2-3; 9 nucleotides agree with TRBD2. The V segment lost 0 bases and the J segment 6 bases; nucleotides outside the gene matches: 10. Germline values: CDR1 GTSNPN, CDR2 SVGIG (reference sequence). This CDR3 spans 16 amino acids. CDR3 sequence (DNA): TGTGCCTGGAGTGTAGGGCTAGCGGGAAGGGGGGATACGCAGTATTTT. Its protein product is CAWSVGLAGRGDTQYF.

In this sample, this clone turned up a few times. This chain connects TRBV30 to TRBJ1-1, with D possibly matching TRBD1 (6 bases). V dropped 6 bases and J dropped 4 bases, with 18 bases sitting between them. CDR3 length: 14 amino acids. In germline, CDR1 is GTSNPN, CDR2 SVGIG (reference sequence). Here the CDR3 reads CACGGRGRVTEAFF. As DNA, the CDR3 is TGTGCCTGTGGGGGCAGGGGAAGGGTCACTGAAGCTTTCTTT. The full variable domain, with the rest looked up from reference TRBV30 and TRBJ1-1, is SQTIHQWPATLVQPVGSPLSLECTVEGTSNPNLYWYRQAAGRGLQLLFYSVGIGQISSEVPQNLSASRPQDRQFILSSKKLLLSDSGFYLCACGGRGRVTEAFFGQGTRLTVV.

The chain has TRBV7-9 and TRBJ1-1; D may be TRBD1 (6 bases). This CDR3 is built from 12 residues. V was trimmed by 5 bases and J by 11 bases, leaving 15 bases between them. Germline V lookup: CDR1 SEHNR, CDR2 FQNEAQ (reference sequence). CDR3 loop: CASSKPGHKAFF. For the CDR3, the DNA is TGTGCCAGCAGCAAACCGGGACATAAGGCTTTCTTT.

The CDR3 spells CSVGAGDGGYTF. In nucleotides, the CDR3 is TGCAGCGTGGGGGCAGGGGATGGTGGCTACACCTTC. This chain uses TRBV29-1 with TRBJ1-2; D is perhaps TRBD1 (6 bases). Germline V CDR1 and CDR2: SQVTM, ANQGSEA. CDR3 length: 12 residues. Trimming cost V 6 bases and J 7 bases, with 15 bases left between them.

The rearrangement uses TRBV15 and TRBJ2-2; the D gene is possibly TRBD2 (5 bases). V lost 0 bases and J lost 3, with 8 bases in between. Germline V gene sequence: CDR1 LNHNV, CDR2 YYDKDF (reference sequence). The CDR3 is made up of 15 amino acids. CDR3 region: CATSRDLAYTGELFF. CDR3 DNA sequence: TGTGCCACCAGCAGAGATCTAGCATACACCGGGGAGCTGTTTTTT.

The rearrangement joins TRBV5-1 to TRBJ1-3, with TRBD1 as a possible D gene (5 bases). The CDR3 is made up of 13 amino acids. Trimming took 0 bases from V and 4 from J, leaving 5 bases between them. Germline V CDR1 and CDR2: SGHRS, YFSETQ. In DNA form, the CDR3 reads TGCGCCAGCAGCTTGGGACAGGGAAACACCATATATTTT. It translates to CASSLGQGNTIYF.

The genes are TRBV27 and TRBJ1-2; 9 bases are shared with TRBD1. V lost 4 bases to trimming and J lost 7 bases; unmatched junction nucleotides: 4. The CDR3 is 13 amino acids. Germline V gene data show CDR1 as MNHEY and CDR2 as SMNVEV (reference sequence). As DNA, the CDR3 is TGTGCCAGCAGTTACACAGGGGGCTCTGGCTACACCTTC. It is translated as CASSYTGGSGYTF.

The chain joins TRBV7-2 to TRBJ1-1; D is possibly TRBD1 (6 bases). The CDR3 is made up of 12 amino acids. V was shortened by 3 bases and J by 10 bases, with 12 bases between the two germline ends. CDR1 and CDR2 (germline): SGHTA, FQGNSA. The CDR3 nucleotides read TGTGCCAGCAGCTTGGGGACATCGGTAGCTTTCTTT. Its protein product is CASSLGTSVAFF.

Here the CDR3 DNA reads TGTGCCAGCAGCGGGACAGGGAGAAAAGGCTACACCTTC. The encoded protein is CASSGTGRKGYTF. This chain links TRBV5-4 with TRBJ1-2; TRBD1 matches at 9 bases. V trimming: 4 bases; J trimming: 8 bases; junction bases outside the gene matches: 6. Germline-derived CDR1 and CDR2 are SGHNT and YYREEE (reference sequence). The CDR3 is made up of 13 amino acids. Based on the CDR3 plus reference TRBV5-4 and TRBJ1-2, the full variable domain is ETGVTQSPTHLIKTRGQQVTLRCSSQSGHNTVSWYQQALGQGPQFIFQYYREEENGRGNFPPRFSGLQFPNYSSELNVNALELDDSALYLCASSGTGRKGYTFGSGTRLTVV.

The chain joins TRBV19 to TRBJ1-2, with 10 bases lining up with TRBD1. There are 14 residues in the CDR3. In germline, CDR1 is LNHDA, CDR2 SQIVND (reference sequence). J was trimmed by 5 bases and V by 5 bases; bases with no gene match: 5. CDR3 residues: CASSEPGQGYGYTF. CDR3 nucleotide sequence: TGTGCCAGTAGTGAGCCGGGACAGGGGTATGGCTACACCTTC.

J is TRBJ2-1 and V is TRBV28; weak D call: TRBD1 (6 bases). Germline CDR1 and CDR2: MDHEN and SYDVKM. CDR3 length equals 15 residues. V was trimmed by 5 bases and J by 1 base, leaving 12 bases between them. In DNA form, the CDR3 reads TGTGCCAGCAGTCAAATAGGACAGTCCTACAATGAGCAGTTCTTC. Translating gives CASSQIGQSYNEQFF.

The chain couples TRBV18 to TRBJ1-2; no clear D gene. CDR1 is KGHSH and CDR2 is LQKENI in the germline V gene. The CDR3 is made up of 16 amino acids. V was clipped by 2 bases and J by 1 base, with 14 bases between them. CDR3 sequence (DNA): TGTGCCAGCTCACCAGAGGGAGTGGGGTTTAACTATGGCTACACCTTC. Translated, it gives CASSPEGVGFNYGYTF.

The chain recombines TRBV7-2 with TRBJ1-3; D is ambiguous. The germline V gene has CDR1 SGHTA and CDR2 FQGNSA. Trimming took 0 bases from V and 0 from J, leaving 6 bases between them. This CDR3 has 15 amino acids. Here the CDR3 reads CASSLAMSSGNTIYF. In DNA, the CDR3 is TGTGCCAGCAGCTTAGCTATGAGCTCTGGAAACACCATATATTTT.

V usage is TRBV9 and J usage is TRBJ2-3; maybe TRBD1 (5 bases). The CDR3 spans 15 residues. Germline CDR1 SGDLS, CDR2 YYNGEE. Trimming left V 4 bases short and J 2 bases short, with 14 bases between. Here the CDR3 DNA reads TGTGCCAGCAGCTCCCCAGACAGCCCCACAGATACGCAGTATTTT. This sequence encodes CASSSPDSPTDTQYF.

This rearrangement joins TRBV5-6 to TRBJ2-1; 15 bases map to TRBD2. The V gene end was trimmed by 4 bases and the J gene end by 8 bases; junction bases not matched to a gene: 7. Germline-derived CDR1 and CDR2 are SGHDT and YYEEEE. This CDR3 contains 16 residues. The CDR3 region is CASSAGLAGGRDEQFF. CDR3 DNA: TGTGCCAGCAGCGCTGGACTAGCGGGGGGGCGTGATGAGCAGTTCTTC.

This chain uses TRBV25-1 with TRBJ2-3; the match to TRBD1 covers 10 bases. Trimming removed 9 bases from V and 10 bases from J; junction bases left unmatched: 7. The CDR3 is 12 residues long. CDR1 is MGHDK and CDR2 is SYGVNS in the germline V gene. In DNA form, the CDR3 reads TGTGCCAGTCGGGGACAGGGGAATGCGCAGTATTTT. It encodes CASRGQGNAQYF.

J is TRBJ2-1 and V is TRBV4-1; 11 bases map to TRBD2. The CDR3 contains 16 residues. Germline loops: CDR1 MGHRA, CDR2 YSYEKL. The V and J ends lost 1 base and 5 bases, in that order; junction bases with no gene match: 4. CDR3 region: CASSQVLAGGHNEQFF. The CDR3 nucleotides are TGCGCCAGCAGCCAAGTTCTAGCGGGGGGTCACAATGAGCAGTTCTTC.

This chain connects TRBV6-6 to TRBJ2-1, with D possibly being TRBD1 (6 bases). The CDR3 length is 12 residues. Trimming left V 5 bases short and J 9 bases short, with 11 bases between. Germline V CDR1 and CDR2: MNHNY, SVGAGI (reference sequence). The CDR3 loop is CASSGIGGEQFF. Written as DNA, the CDR3 is TGTGCCAGCAGTGGTATAGGGGGTGAGCAGTTCTTC.

V is TRBV6-5 and J is TRBJ2-5; D might be TRBD2 (5 bases). Looked up from germline, CDR1 is MNHEY and CDR2 is SVGAGI. The CDR3 covers 12 residues. CDR3 coding DNA: TGTGCGCTGGGGAGAGCGCAAGAGACCCAGTACTTC. It codes for CALGRAQETQYF.

The chain uses TRBV6-6 and TRBJ1-1, with TRBD1 matching over 7 bases. CDR3 size: 14 residues. V was clipped by 5 bases and J by 2 bases; unmatched bases: 5. Looked up from germline, CDR1 is MNHNY and CDR2 is SVGAGI (reference sequence). In DNA, the CDR3 is TGTGCCAGCAGTCCGACAGGGATAAACACTGAAGCTTTCTTT. Protein product: CASSPTGINTEAFF.

This clone was found once. The chain recombines TRBV29-1 with TRBJ2-5, with D perhaps matching TRBD2 (5 bases). Trimming took 6 bases from V and 5 from J, leaving 10 bases between them. Looked up from germline, CDR1 is SQVTM and CDR2 is ANQGSEA. The CDR3 loop spans 11 amino acids. As DNA, the CDR3 is TGCAGCGTCCGGCGGGCCGAGACCCAGTACTTC. It encodes CSVRRAETQYF. Drawing the rest from reference TRBV29-1 and TRBJ2-5, the complete variable domain is SAVISQKPSRDICQRGTSLTIQCQVDSQVTMMFWYRQQPGQSLTLIATANQGSEATYESGFVIDKFPISRPNLTFSTLTVSNMSPEDSSIYLCSVRRAETQYFGPGTRLLVL.

CDR3 region: CASSMDRDYGYTF. CDR3 DNA: TGTGCCAGCAGTATGGACAGGGACTATGGCTACACCTTC. This chain uses TRBV6-2 or TRBV6-3 with TRBJ1-2; 8 bases match TRBD1. Per germline, CDR1 MNHEY and CDR2 SVGEGT. The junction had 2 bases not matched to a gene; V was cut back by 5 bases and J by 3 bases. This CDR3 region has 13 residues.

This clone was recorded only once. The genes are TRBV6-5 and TRBJ1-2, with D possibly being TRBD1 (6 bases). This CDR3 is built from 15 residues. In germline, CDR1 is MNHEY, CDR2 SVGAGI. Trimming removed 2 bases at V and 6 bases at J, with 16 bases between. The CDR3 nucleotides read TGTGCCAGCAGTTACGGTAGACAGGCCTTTAATGGCTACACCTTC. Translated: CASSYGRQAFNGYTF.

J is TRBJ2-2 and V is TRBV2, with 7 bases lining up with TRBD2. Losses at the gene ends were 10 bases for V and 5 bases for J; bases not matched to a gene: 22. The CDR3 is 18 amino acids. Germline V gene data show CDR1 as SNHLY and CDR2 as FYNNEI. CDR3 region: CATPKPGPGGSWTGELFF. For the CDR3, the DNA is TGTGCCACCCCGAAGCCGGGACCGGGCGGGAGTTGGACCGGGGAGCTGTTTTTT.

The chain is built from TRBV5-1 and TRBJ1-6; no clear D gene. V lost 3 bases and J 7 bases, leaving 14 bases between the germline ends. The CDR3 covers 15 residues. The V gene's germline CDR1 is SGHRS and CDR2 YFSETQ. The CDR3 region has the DNA TGCGCCAGCAGCTACCGACAAAATGGGAATTCACCCCTCCACTTT. It encodes CASSYRQNGNSPLHF.

The chain carries TRBV11-2 and TRBJ2-7; 9 nucleotides line up with TRBD1. CDR1 is SGHAT and CDR2 is FQNNGV in the germline V gene. The length of the CDR3 is 16 residues. The J segment lost 6 bases and the V segment lost 5 bases, leaving 14 bases of the junction unmatched. In DNA form, the CDR3 reads TGTGCCAGCAGCCAGCGAGGGACAGGGTTCGGGATCGAGCAGTACGTC. Its protein is CASSQRGTGFGIEQYV.

This clone was counted a few times. J is TRBJ2-5 and V is TRBV30; the D gene is possibly TRBD2 (5 bases). Germline CDR1 reads GTSNPN; CDR2 reads SVGIG (reference sequence). V lost 4 bases, J lost 4 bases, and 13 bases lay in between. This CDR3 has 13 residues. The CDR3 spells CAWKGAGLETQYF. In nucleotides, the CDR3 is TGTGCCTGGAAGGGCGCGGGCCTAGAGACCCAGTACTTC.

This clone has only a few counts. The V gene is TRBV11-2, the J gene TRBJ1-4, with 10 bases aligning to TRBD1. The V and J ends lost 6 bases and 4 bases, in that order; junction bases with no gene match: 5. CDR1 is SGHAT and CDR2 is FQNNGV in the germline V gene. This CDR3 has 15 residues. The DNA of the CDR3 is TGTGCCAGCAGGCGCGGACAGGGGGGTAATGAAAAACTGTTTTTT. Its translation: CASRRGQGGNEKLFF. Full variable domain (missing parts from reference TRBV11-2 and TRBJ1-4): EAGVAQSPRYKIIEKRQSVAFWCNPISGHATLYWYQQILGQGPKLLIQFQNNGVVDDSQLPKDRFSAERLKGVDSTLKIQPAKLEDSAVYLCASRRGQGGNEKLFFGSGTQLSVL.

This chain uses TRBV5-1 with TRBJ1-1, with D possibly TRBD1 on 5 matching bases. CDR1 is SGHRS, CDR2 YFSETQ, per germline. The CDR3 covers 13 residues. Trimming cost V 6 bases and J 3 bases, with 12 bases left between them. The CDR3 is CASTPRGDTEAFF. The CDR3 DNA reads as TGCGCCAGCACCCCCCGGGGGGACACTGAAGCTTTCTTT.